This T cell receptor beta chain was captured by sequencing in a study of memory CD4+ T cells and cytomegalovirus serostatus. The table came from immunoSEQ multiplex PCR; TCRdb's copy has only in-frame clones and leaves some out. This sample yields around 88,000 clones, of which 75% to 85% are seen a single time; 3.6% belongs to the top ten. CDR3 length: 15 amino acids. V was shortened by 0 bases and J by 5 bases, with 14 bases between the two germline ends. Germline lookup yields CDR1 SGHDT and CDR2 YYEEEE. Single viable CD3+CD4+CD8-CD45RO+ cells were sorted as the memory CD4+ T cells. Serostatus was set by detecting CMV pp150, pp28, p38, p52 IgG.

The sequence came from an adult in good health and CMV-seropositive. The sequenced material came from memory CD4+ T cells from blood. J is TRBJ1-1 and V is TRBV5-6; D gene ambiguous. The CDR3 spells CASSLEEYTTTEAFF. CDR3 nucleotide sequence: TGTGCCAGCAGCTTGGAGGAGTACACGACGACTGAAGCTTTCTTT.